Given below is one T cell receptor (beta chain) in context. Its specificity is not known. Produced via immunoSEQ multiplex PCR; TCRdb's table is partial and in-frame only. The sample lists under 95,000 clones; approximately 80% were seen once. V lost 1 base and J 5 bases, leaving 3 bases between the germline ends. This CDR3 region has 11 residues. Germline V gene data show CDR1 as SGHVS and CDR2 as FNYEAQ. The source of the sample is a study of radiotherapy plus CTLA-4 blockade in lung cancer. Broader study findings: There was expansion of tumor-derived TCR clones in blood after radiotherapy plus ipilimumab. Per reports, early blood T cell clone dynamics, plus interferon-beta, forecast response most strongly.

This TCR derives from a human donor with non-small cell lung cancer who had stable disease on radiotherapy plus ipilimumab. The starting material was peripheral blood, obtained from a patient treated with radiotherapy plus ipilimumab. This sequence joins TRBV7-6 and TRBJ2-7; the D is unclear. The CDR3 protein is CASSLDHEQYF. CDR3 in DNA: TGTGCCAGCAGCTTAGACCACGAGCAGTACTTC.